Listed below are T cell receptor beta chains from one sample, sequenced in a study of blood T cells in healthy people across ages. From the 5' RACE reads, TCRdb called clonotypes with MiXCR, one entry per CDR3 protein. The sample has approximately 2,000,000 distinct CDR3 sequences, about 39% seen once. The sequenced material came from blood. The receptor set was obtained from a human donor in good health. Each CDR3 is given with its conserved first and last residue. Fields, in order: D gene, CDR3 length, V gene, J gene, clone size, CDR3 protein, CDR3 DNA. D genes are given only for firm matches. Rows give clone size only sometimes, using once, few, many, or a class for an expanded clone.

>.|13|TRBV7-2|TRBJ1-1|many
CASSLYENTEAFF
TGTGCCAGCAGCTTATACGAGAACACTGAAGCTTTCTTT
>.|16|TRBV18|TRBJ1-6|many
CASSAEIFEENSPLHF
TGTGCCAGCTCGGCGGAGATTTTTGAAGAAAATTCACCCCTCCACTTT
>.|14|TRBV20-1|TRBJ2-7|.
CSARDFGGPYEQYF
TGCAGTGCTAGAGATTTCGGGGGCCCCTACGAGCAGTACTTC
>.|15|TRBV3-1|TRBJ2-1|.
CASSQGIDSYNEQFF
TGTGCCAGCAGCCAGGGGATCGACTCCTACAATGAGCAGTTCTTC
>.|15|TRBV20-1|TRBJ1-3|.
CSARDLGLAGNTIYF
TGCAGTGCTAGAGATCTAGGACTGGCTGGAAACACCATATATTTT
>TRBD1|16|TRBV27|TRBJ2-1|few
CASSPWTGGDVNEQFF
TGTGCCAGCAGTCCTTGGACAGGGGGCGACGTCAATGAGCAGTTCTTC
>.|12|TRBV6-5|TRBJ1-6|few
CASSYSSSPLHF
TGTGCCAGCAGTTACTCGAGTTCACCCCTCCACTTT
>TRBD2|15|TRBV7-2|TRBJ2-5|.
CASSFKAGDGETQYF
TGTGCCAGCAGCTTCAAAGCGGGGGATGGAGAGACCCAGTACTTC
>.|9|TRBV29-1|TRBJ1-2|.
CSVEKGYTF
TGCAGCGTTGAAAAAGGATACACCTTC
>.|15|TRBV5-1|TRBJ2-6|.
CASSHGNSGANVLTF
TGCGCCAGCAGCCACGGTAACTCTGGGGCCAACGTCCTGACTTTC
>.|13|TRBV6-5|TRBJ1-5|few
CASSEPGDQPQHF
TGTGCCAGCTCCGAACCAGGGGATCAGCCCCAGCATTTT
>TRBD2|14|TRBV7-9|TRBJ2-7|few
CASSTAGAVAEQYF
TGTGCCAGCAGCACAGCGGGGGCCGTCGCCGAGCAGTACTTC
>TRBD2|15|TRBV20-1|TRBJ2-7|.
CSASAGGSSYNEQYF
TGCAGTGCTTCAGCGGGGGGAAGCTCCTACAATGAGCAGTACTTC
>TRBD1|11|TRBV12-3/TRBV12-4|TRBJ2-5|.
CASSFGTVQYF
TGTGCCAGCAGTTTTGGGACAGTTCAGTACTTC
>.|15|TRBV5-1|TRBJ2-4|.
CASSLGLLAKNIQYF
TGCGCCAGCAGCTTGGGTCTCCTAGCCAAAAACATTCAGTACTTC
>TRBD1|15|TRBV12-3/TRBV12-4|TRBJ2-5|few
CASSRGDRLQETQYF
TGTGCCAGCAGTCGAGGGGACAGGCTACAAGAGACCCAGTACTTC
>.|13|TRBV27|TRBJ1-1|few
CASSASGWTEAFF
TGTGCCAGCAGTGCATCAGGGTGGACTGAAGCTTTCTTT
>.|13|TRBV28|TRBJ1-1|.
CASSGHAGTEAFF
TGTGCCAGCAGTGGGCACGCGGGCACTGAAGCTTTCTTT
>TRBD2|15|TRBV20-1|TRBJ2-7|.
CSAPPGSGAIYEQYF
TGCAGTGCTCCCCCGGGGAGCGGGGCGATCTACGAGCAGTACTTC
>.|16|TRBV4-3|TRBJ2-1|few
CASSHYRDPGANEQFF
TGCGCCAGCAGCCACTACCGGGACCCCGGGGCCAATGAGCAGTTCTTC
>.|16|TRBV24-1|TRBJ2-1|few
CATSDQKAGFYNEQFF
TGTGCCACCAGTGATCAGAAGGCGGGGTTTTACAATGAGCAGTTCTTC
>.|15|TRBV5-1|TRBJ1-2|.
CASSYRDAARDGYTF
TGCGCCAGCAGCTACCGGGACGCGGCTCGGGATGGCTACACCTTC
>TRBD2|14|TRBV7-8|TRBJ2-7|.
CASSLDTTGREQYF
TGTGCCAGCAGCTTAGATACGACCGGGAGGGAGCAGTACTTC
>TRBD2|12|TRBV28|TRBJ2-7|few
CASNGGVHEQYF
TGTGCCAGCAATGGGGGGGTCCACGAGCAGTACTTC
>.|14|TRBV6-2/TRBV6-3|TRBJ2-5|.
CASTTAGGVGTQYF
TGTGCCAGCACTACGGCCGGGGGCGTGGGGACCCAGTACTTC
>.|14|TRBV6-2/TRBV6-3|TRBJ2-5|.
CASSYKRDGETQYF
TGTGCCAGCAGTTACAAACGGGACGGGGAGACCCAGTACTTC
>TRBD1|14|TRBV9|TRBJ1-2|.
CASSAQGQNYGYTF
TGTGCCAGCAGCGCCCAGGGACAGAACTATGGCTACACCTTC
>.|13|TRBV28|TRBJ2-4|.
CASFRGSKNIQYF
TGTGCCAGCTTCCGGGGGAGCAAAAACATTCAGTACTTC
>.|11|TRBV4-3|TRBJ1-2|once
CASSQGATPTF
TGCGCCAGCAGCCAAGGGGCCACCCCCACCTTC
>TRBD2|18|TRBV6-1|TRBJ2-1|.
CASSRPSVGLANYNEQFF
TGTGCCAGCAGCCGCCCCTCAGTGGGACTAGCAAATTACAATGAGCAGTTCTTC
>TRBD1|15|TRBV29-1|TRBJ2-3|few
CSALGTGIGTDTQYF
TGCAGCGCACTAGGGACAGGGATAGGCACAGATACGCAGTATTTT
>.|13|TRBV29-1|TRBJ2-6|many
CSASGTGANVLTF
TGCAGCGCTTCAGGGACTGGGGCCAACGTCCTGACTTTC
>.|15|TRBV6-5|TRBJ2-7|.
CASSYGGVETYEQYF
TGTGCCAGCAGTTACGGGGGAGTCGAGACCTACGAGCAGTACTTC
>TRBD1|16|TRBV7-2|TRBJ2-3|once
CASSLVDRGGPDTQYF
TGTGCCAGCAGCTTAGTTGACAGGGGTGGTCCAGATACGCAGTATTTT
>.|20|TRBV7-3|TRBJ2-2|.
CASSSFRGFTSRGNTGELFF
TGTGCCAGCAGCTCATTTAGGGGGTTCACCTCCCGGGGAAACACCGGGGAGCTGTTTTTT
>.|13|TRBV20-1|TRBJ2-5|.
CSAKLGTTETQYF
TGCAGTGCTAAGTTGGGGACAACGGAGACCCAGTACTTC
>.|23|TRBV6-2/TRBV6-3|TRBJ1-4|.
CASSLAGATYEQYFGQPNEKLFF
.
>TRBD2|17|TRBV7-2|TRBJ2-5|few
CASSLRPLAGGQETQYF
TGTGCCAGCAGCTTAAGGCCACTAGCGGGGGGCCAAGAGACCCAGTACTTC
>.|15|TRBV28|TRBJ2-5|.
CASSKGVVRQETQYF
TGTGCCAGCAGTAAGGGGGTTGTGAGGCAAGAGACCCAGTACTTC
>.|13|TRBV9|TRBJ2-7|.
CASSVATSSEQYF
TGTGCCAGCAGCGTAGCCACTTCGAGCGAGCAGTACTTC
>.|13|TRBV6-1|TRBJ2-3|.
CASTEKGTDTQYF
TGTGCCAGCACTGAAAAGGGGACAGATACGCAGTATTTT
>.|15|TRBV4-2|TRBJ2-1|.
CASSQATLERNEQFF
TGTGCCAGCAGCCAAGCCACCCTAGAGAGGAATGAGCAGTTCTTC
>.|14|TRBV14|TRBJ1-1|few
CASSQARRHTEAFF
TGTGCCAGCAGCCAAGCCAGGAGACACACTGAAGCTTTCTTT
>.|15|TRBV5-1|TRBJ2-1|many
CASSPVSGSYNEQFF
TGCGCCAGCAGCCCAGTAAGCGGGTCCTACAATGAGCAGTTCTTC
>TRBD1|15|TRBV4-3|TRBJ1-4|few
CASSQLQGAGGKLFF
TGCGCCAGCAGCCAATTACAGGGGGCCGGGGGAAAACTGTTTTTT
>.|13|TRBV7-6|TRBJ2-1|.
CASGSTIYDEQFF
TGTGCCAGCGGATCTACGATCTACGATGAGCAGTTCTTC
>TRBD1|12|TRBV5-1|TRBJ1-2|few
CASMGTGDGYTF
TGCGCCAGCATGGGAACAGGGGACGGCTACACCTTC
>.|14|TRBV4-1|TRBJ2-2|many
CASSLRTDSGELFF
TGCGCCAGCAGCCTGAGGACGGATTCGGGGGAGCTGTTTTTT
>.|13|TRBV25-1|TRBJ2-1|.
CASTTTGYNEQFF
TGTGCCAGCACCACAACGGGGTACAATGAGCAGTTCTTC
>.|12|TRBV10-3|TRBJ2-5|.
CAISDNQETQYF
TGTGCCATCAGCGACAACCAAGAGACCCAGTACTTC